This T cell receptor beta chain was recovered during a study of blood T cells in healthy people across ages. Overall study results and limits: No one knew whether donors had CMV, which possibly confounded expanded clonotype changes.

Trimming pared 1 base from V and 4 bases from J, leaving 11 bases between. The CDR3 is 14 amino acids. Germline assignment: CDR1 SGHNT and CDR2 YYREEE (reference sequence). Combining a sample-barcoded 5' primer with a J-beta primer mix, a second PCR ran for roughly 7 to 11 cycles. TCRdb called the 5' RACE reads again in MiXCR, with one record for every CDR3 protein. The sample includes approximately 490,000 distinct CDR3 sequences, less than 25% of them seen just once. This clonotype was seen a handful of times. Its specificity is not known. The sample was also reused in another study, on T cells of mothers and their children. That study reports: Donors comprised three healthy Caucasian mothers plus their six children. No clones detected were persistent microchimeric T cell clones.

V is TRBV5-4 and J is TRBJ1-2; TRBD1 is a possible D gene (6 bases). The clonotype originates from a boy between 10 and 17 years old in good health. The sequenced sample was blood. As DNA, the CDR3 is TGTGCCAGCAGCTTGCGAGGGGGAGGCTATGGCTACACCTTC. This encodes CASSLRGGGYGYTF.